Presented here are 12 T cell receptor beta chains from one specimen sequenced in a study of blood T cell repertoires in COVID-19. Sequenced by immunoSEQ multiplex PCR; TCRdb stores in-frame clones only, minus some. The sample has 300,000 or so clones; just over 90% are singletons. The sequencing input was peripheral blood. These receptors came from a woman in her 30s with COVID-19, enrolled during active disease.

The chain is built from TRBV7-9 and TRBJ2-7; D possibly corresponds to TRBD2 (5 bases). V lost 5 bases to trimming and J lost 5 bases, with 10 bases between them. CDR1 is SEHNR and CDR2 is FQNEAQ in the germline V gene (reference sequence). This CDR3 is built from 12 residues. The CDR3 protein is CASSPDGDEQYF. CDR3 DNA: TGTGCCAGCAGCCCCGACGGGGACGAGCAGTACTTC.

The chain links TRBV9 to TRBJ1-2; TRBD1 is a possible D gene (6 bases). The V end lost 3 bases, the J end lost 0 bases, and 15 bases lay between the germline ends. The CDR3 contains 16 residues. Germline-derived CDR1 and CDR2 are SGDLS and YYNGEE. Here the CDR3 reads CASSGQADHTNYGYTF. The CDR3 DNA reads as TGTGCCAGCAGCGGACAGGCGGACCATACTAACTATGGCTACACCTTC.

The rearrangement uses TRBV9 and TRBJ2-1, with 10 bases that match TRBD2. This CDR3 is built from 16 residues. CDR1 and CDR2 from the germline V gene are SGDLS and YYNGEE. V gave up 2 bases and J gave up 9 bases; unmatched junction bases: 11. The CDR3 coding sequence is TGTGCCAGCAGCGTGGGGCTAGCGGGAGAAGGAAGTGAGCAGTTCTTC. It codes for CASSVGLAGEGSEQFF.

The sample holds a few counts of this clone. This rearrangement joins TRBV12-3 or TRBV12-4 to TRBJ1-2, with 8 nucleotides matching TRBD1. After removal of 6 bases from V and 3 bases from J, the junction contained 3 bases not matched to a gene. The CDR3 covers 13 residues. CDR3 sequence reads: CASSRQGHYGYTF. CDR3 in DNA: TGTGCCAGCAGCCGACAGGGGCACTATGGCTACACCTTC.

The V call is TRBV3-1 (or the pseudogene TRBV3-2), the J call TRBJ2-7; 13 nucleotides align to TRBD2. From germline, CDR1 is LGHDT and CDR2 YNNKEL (reference sequence). The trim removed 3 bases at V and 6 bases at J, leaving 5 bases unmatched. This CDR3 contains 15 residues. The CDR3 here is CASSHRLAGGAEQYF. CDR3 nucleotide sequence: TGTGCCAGCAGCCATAGACTAGCGGGAGGCGCCGAGCAGTACTTC.

The rearrangement joins TRBV5-1 to TRBJ1-1, with D possibly TRBD1 on 6 matching bases. CDR1 is SGHRS and CDR2 is YFSETQ in the germline V gene. V lost 6 bases and J lost 1, with 10 bases in between. This CDR3 comprises 13 residues. The CDR3 spells CASTKGENTEAFF. Written as DNA, the CDR3 is TGCGCCAGCACTAAGGGGGAGAACACTGAAGCTTTCTTT.

This chain links TRBV5-1 with TRBJ2-5, with TRBD2 as a possible D gene (6 bases). The ends were cut back, 4 bases at V and 5 bases at J, with 24 bases in the middle. CDR1 is SGHRS and CDR2 is YFSETQ in the germline V gene. The length of the CDR3 is 17 residues. The chain's CDR3 is CASSGRSRGSGLETQYF. The CDR3 DNA reads TGCGCCAGCAGCGGCCGGTCGAGAGGGAGCGGGTTGGAGACCCAGTACTTC. Combining the CDR3 with reference TRBV5-1 and TRBJ2-5 gives the whole variable domain KAGVTQTPRYLIKTRGQQVTLSCSPISGHRSVSWYQQTPGQGLQFLFEYFSETQRNKGNFPGRFSGRQFSNSRSEMNVSTLELGDSALYLCASSGRSRGSGLETQYFGPGTRLLVL.

CDR3 nucleotides: TGTGCCAGCAGCTATGGACAGGAGGGAAACACCATATATTTT. Translated, it gives CASSYGQEGNTIYF. V and J are TRBV5-5 and TRBJ1-3, with TRBD1 matching 7 bases. The CDR3 consists of 14 residues. The germline gives CDR1 SGHKS, CDR2 YYEKEE (reference sequence). V trimming: 3 bases; J trimming: 4 bases; junction bases outside the gene matches: 4.

CDR3 coding DNA: TGCAGTGCTAGTCGACTAGCGGGAGGGCCCTCCTACGAGCAGTACTTC. Residues: CSASRLAGGPSYEQYF. The genes are TRBV20-1 and TRBJ2-7, with 14 bases identical to TRBD2. The CDR3 length is 16 residues. From germline, CDR1 is DFQATT and CDR2 SNEGSKA (reference sequence). J was trimmed by 0 bases and V by 3 bases; bases with no gene match: 4.

The chain is built from TRBV4-1 and TRBJ2-2, with 13 nucleotides matching TRBD2. Germline V CDR1 and CDR2: MGHRA, YSYEKL. With 1 base clipped from V and 7 bases from J, the junction kept 9 bases outside the gene matches. The CDR3 is made up of 18 amino acids. The CDR3 protein is CASSQGTSGRGRGGELFF. The CDR3 DNA sequence: TGCGCCAGCAGCCAAGGCACTAGCGGGAGGGGTAGGGGCGGGGAGCTGTTTTTT.

This clone appeared a few times. CDR3 in DNA: TGTGCCAGTAGTATATCGGGACAGGGGGCGCATGAGACCCAGTACTTC. This sequence encodes CASSISGQGAHETQYF. The V call is TRBV19, the J call TRBJ2-5; 12 bases fit TRBD1. Per germline, CDR1 LNHDA and CDR2 SQIVND (reference sequence). The V segment lost 2 bases and the J segment 5 bases; nucleotides outside the gene matches: 6. The CDR3 spans 16 residues. The full variable domain, its missing parts supplied by reference TRBV19 and TRBJ2-5, is DGGITQSPKYLFRKEGQNVTLSCEQNLNHDAMYWYRQDPGQGLRLIYYSQIVNDFQKGDIAEGYSVSREKKESFPLTVTSAQKNPTAFYLCASSISGQGAHETQYFGPGTRLLVL.

Concerning this clone: The sample holds other DNA sequences that translate to the same CDR3. The chain couples TRBV12-3 or TRBV12-4 to TRBJ1-2, with 7 bases aligning to TRBD1. This CDR3 is 13 amino acids long. V shed 5 bases and J 5 bases; nucleotides not matched to a gene: 5. The CDR3 DNA is TGTGCCAGCAGTCCGGGGACAGTATATGGCTACACCTTC. The encoded protein is CASSPGTVYGYTF.